This T cell receptor beta chain was retrieved from a study of cytomegalovirus exposure and HLA in healthy donors. Study-level findings and limits: Reportedly, HLA-A and HLA-B alleles of most subjects were accurately predicted from TCR beta.

This clone was recorded only once. Its specificity is unknown. CDR3 length: 15 amino acids. The germline CDR1 and CDR2 sequences are SGHRS and YFSETQ. The V end was cut by 0 bases, the J end by 6 bases, with 16 bases between. Use of 60 Vbeta and 13 Jbeta primers characterized the PCR. The protocol was immunoSEQ multiplex PCR, while the TCRdb copy is restricted to in-frame clones and leaves out a portion. The sample holds approximately 270,000 clones, under 90% seen once. The sequence was obtained from a girl under 10 years old in good health and CMV-seronegative. Specimen: PBMCs. The rearrangement uses TRBV5-1 and TRBJ2-7, with D perhaps matching TRBD1 (6 bases). The CDR3 sequence is CASSLGPRGRGEQYF. The CDR3 DNA is TGCGCCAGCAGCTTGGGGCCACGGGGCAGGGGCGAGCAGTACTTC.